This note documents a single T cell receptor (beta chain) sequence. Its antigen is unknown. The sample is drawn from a study of T cell clusters in autoimmune cytopenias. For the study at large: A median of 51,575 TRB reads per sample yielded a median roughly 2,300 distinct clonotypes. General study results and limits: Exclusive TRB clusters were approximately 3-fold more numerous in healthy donors than in active autoimmune hepatitis. Clustering suggested that physiological T cell clusters were missing in primary autoimmune cytopenia patients. TRB repertoire shifts in secondary cytopenia and chronic lymphocytic leukemia mostly reflected lymphoma, not autoimmunity.

This CDR3 has 14 amino acids. Germline CDR1 MDHEN, CDR2 SYDVKM. Multiplex touch-down PCR amplified TRB using TRB-A and TRB-B pools in one tube. TCRdb processed the multiplex PCR reads again and assigns one entry to each CDR3 protein, with no DNA. This sample contains fewer than 10,000 distinct CDR3 sequences. About 37,500 genome equivalents of blood DNA were amplified for TRB. This receptor was taken from a human donor with an autoimmune cytopenia or autoimmune hepatitis (not recorded which). The sequencing sample was made of peripheral blood. This chain links TRBV28 with TRBJ1-5; the D call of TRBD1 rests on TCRdb alone, since no DNA is present to check it. This CDR3 is CASRAGYRNQPQHF. Drawing the rest from reference TRBV28 and TRBJ1-5, the complete variable domain is DVKVTQSSRYLVKRTGEKVFLECVQDMDHENMFWYRQDPGLGLRLIYFSYDVKMKEKGDIPEGYSVSREKKERFSLILESASTNQTSMYLCASRAGYRNQPQHFGDGTRLSIL.